This note documents a single T cell receptor beta chain sequence. Its antigen is not known. This entry belongs to a study of PD-1 blockade in classical Hodgkin lymphoma. Turning to the study itself: Patients had nivolumab dosed at 3 mg/kg, delivered intravenously every 2 weeks.

Relapse after autologous stem cell transplantation occurred in every patient, and brentuximab vedotin exposure varied. Thawed PBMCs were subjected to magnetic negative selection, which yielded isolated CD8+ T cells. Complete response, partial response or progressive disease made up the best responses. The protocol was immunoSEQ multiplex PCR, while the TCRdb copy is restricted to in-frame clones and leaves out a portion. The data show 10,000 to 15,000 clones, 79% seen once. Study-wide results and limits: For complete responders, baseline diversity was comparable to that of newly diagnosed patients.

The TCR was taken from a human donor with classical Hodgkin lymphoma. The specimen comprised CD8+ T cells from blood, sampled at baseline.

Here the CDR3 reads CASSLALGRNTEAFF. The CDR3 DNA reads as TGTGCCAGCAGCTTAGCCCTAGGGAGGAACACTGAAGCTTTCTTT. The rearrangement joins TRBV11-2 to TRBJ1-1; the D is unclear. The V gene lost 1 base and the J gene lost 1 base, with 10 bases spanning the gap. CDR3 size: 15 residues. Per germline, CDR1 SGHAT and CDR2 FQNNGV.